What follows describes a single TCR beta chain. The antigen it binds to is not known. Base qualities are not provided; no much larger clone lies one nucleotide away. These data originate in a study of blood T cell repertoires in COVID-19 (dated by TCRdb to 2018 to 2020). A note on the overall study: Samples from collaborators originated in the United States, Italy and Spain and spanned both the acute and convalescent phases of COVID-19. The material from the prospective study consisted of cDNA or gDNA derived from T cells, B-cell-depleted T cells, or PBMCs. The dataset comprised deeply sampled blood TCRbeta repertoires from subjects exposed to, actively infected with, or recovered from COVID-19. A freely available public database, intended as a resource for researchers studying the immune response to SARS-CoV-2, is where the repertoires were released. Samples came from the ongoing ImmuneRACE study (first 160 participants) plus 1,254 subjects from 6 global collaborators. Nearly every sample came with metadata listing a de-identified subject ID, COVID-19 status, age in years and sex. HLA class I and class II types, where available, came from metadata supplied by the sample provider rather than from assay-based typing.

In the prospective study, participants were about 18 to 90 years old, resided in about two dozen geographic areas of the United States, and were enrolled through a virtual design. To assign participants to cohorts, the prospective study relied on clinical history that participants themselves reported in a screening survey and a study questionnaire. For ImmuneRACE Cohort 3, a participant was defined as recovered based on two consecutive negative NP/OP PCR tests, clearance by a healthcare professional, or resolution of symptoms. Each participant in the prospective study had whole blood, serum and a nasopharyngeal or oropharyngeal swab collected by mobile phlebotomists. Prospective study participants could optionally give additional blood draws and questionnaires over a roughly two-month period. Blood samples from the prospective study were shipped frozen or at room temperature prior to DNA extraction.

The CDR3 starts with the cysteine, ends with the phenylalanine, and has 15 residues. Only the CDR3 portion is preserved as DNA: 45 bases, with reading frame beginning at the first base. Based on the germline V gene, the CDR1 and CDR2 sequences are MNHEY and SVGAGI. Trimming removed 1 base from V and 0 bases from J, leaving 7 bases between the germline ends. Results the study describes overall, beyond this receptor: The quantity of clinical and demographic metadata differed by source and by participant and was supplied without curation.

TCRbeta CDR3 regions were amplified from genomic DNA using the immunoSEQ Assay, a bias-controlled multiplex PCR. The paper's data handling went like this. The number of nucleated cells in each sample was estimated by amplification of reference gene primers within the assay. Sequence reads were collapsed and filtered to measure the absolute abundance of every unique TCRbeta CDR3 rearrangement. Productive Simpson clonality was computed per sample as the square root of Simpson's diversity index over productive rearrangements. Not all clones reach the TCRdb copy of this immuneACCESS table, which keeps in-frame sequences only. Checked studies attribute under half of the gap to unresolved V genes and leave the rest unexplained. V, J and clone size are taken as reported in that table, and D and trimming were inferred from the DNA itself. The sample table shows about 170,000 clones, and roughly 90% are seen once. The ten top clones hold more than 0.75% of the sample.

This TCR derives from a woman between 18 and 29 years old who had recovered from COVID-19. What was sequenced was PBMCs or T cells enriched from blood (not recorded which). Rearrangement joined TRBV6-5 to TRBJ1-5, and perhaps TRBD1 as D gene, on 5 matching bases. CDR3 sequence: CASSYYQGSNQPQHF. The bases are TGTGCCAGCAGTTACTACCAGGGTAGCAATCAGCCCCAGCATTTT.